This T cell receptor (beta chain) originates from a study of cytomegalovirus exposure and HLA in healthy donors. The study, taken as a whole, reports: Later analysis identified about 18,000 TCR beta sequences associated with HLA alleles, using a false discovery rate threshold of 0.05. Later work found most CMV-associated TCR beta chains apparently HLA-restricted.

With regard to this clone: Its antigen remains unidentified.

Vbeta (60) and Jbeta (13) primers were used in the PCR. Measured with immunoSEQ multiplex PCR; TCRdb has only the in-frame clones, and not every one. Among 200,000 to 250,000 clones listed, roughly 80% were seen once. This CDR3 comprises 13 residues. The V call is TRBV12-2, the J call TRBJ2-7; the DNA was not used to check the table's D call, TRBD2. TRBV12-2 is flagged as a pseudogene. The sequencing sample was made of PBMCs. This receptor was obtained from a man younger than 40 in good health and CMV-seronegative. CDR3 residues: CASPLGTSHEQYF. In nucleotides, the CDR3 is TGTGCAAGTCCCCTTGGGACTAGCCACGAGCAGTACTTC.